This T cell receptor (beta chain) was recovered during a study of CD8 T cells in Susac syndrome. RNA, at about 0.45 to 1 ug, was reverse transcribed with random hexamers. MiXCR, applied by TCRdb to the immunoSEQ multiplex PCR reads, yields one record per CDR3 protein. The table records hundreds of thousands of distinct CDR3 sequences, roughly 94% of them present only once. The junction had 1 base not matched to a gene; V was cut back by 5 bases and J by 1 base. Germline V lookup: CDR1 SGHTA, CDR2 FQGTGA. The CDR3 extends over 14 amino acids. Included as multiple sclerosis controls were treatment-naive patients who had stable or active relapsing-remitting disease.

This chain connects TRBV7-3 to TRBJ2-2; 7 positions match TRBD2. This receptor was taken from a human donor with multiple sclerosis. The sample consisted of CD4+ T cells from PBMCs. CDR3 sequence (DNA): TGTGCCAGCAGCCCGGGGGGGAACACCGGGGAGCTGTTTTTT. It yields the protein CASSPGGNTGELFF.